The rows below give T cell receptor beta chains drawn from one sample of a study of identical twins. Each CDR3 protein gets one entry after TCRdb re-called the 5' RACE reads with MiXCR. This table has a few hundred thousand distinct CDR3 sequences, roughly 20% appearing once. Sequenced material: naive T cells sorted from blood. The receptors were gathered from a man in his fifties in good health. Each CDR3 is given with its conserved first and last residue. A D gene is named only where the DNA matches it firmly. Expanded clones get a size class; other rows say once, few or many, or leave the size out.

many | TRBJ2-1 | TRBV2 | . | CASSVWDEQFF | TGTGCCAGCAGTGTGTGGGATGAGCAGTTCTTC
few | TRBJ2-7 | TRBV10-3 | TRBD2 | CAISDPGLAGNYEQYF | TGTGCCATCAGTGACCCGGGACTAGCGGGGAACTACGAGCAGTACTTC
. | TRBJ1-2 | TRBV28 | . | CASSLASPYGYTF | TGTGCCAGCAGTTTGGCCAGCCCCTATGGCTACACCTTC
. | TRBJ2-2 | TRBV20-1 | . | CSARTNTGELFF | TGCAGTGCCAGGACGAACACCGGGGAGCTGTTTTTT
. | TRBJ2-1 | TRBV5-4 | . | CASSLALHNEQFF | TGTGCCAGCAGCTTGGCCCTCCACAATGAGCAGTTCTTC
. | TRBJ1-4 | TRBV9 | . | CASSPRRGEGEKLFF | TGTGCCAGCAGCCCCCGTAGGGGAGAAGGCGAAAAACTGTTTTTT
many | TRBJ2-5 | TRBV18 | . | CASSPAQYF | TGTGCCAGCTCGCCGGCCCAGTACTTC
few | TRBJ2-1 | TRBV7-9 | . | CASSISGEQFF | TGTGCCAGCAGTATAAGCGGTGAGCAGTTCTTC
few | TRBJ2-7 | TRBV20-1 | TRBD2 | CSASGWREAYEQYF | TGCAGTGCTAGTGGCTGGCGGGAGGCCTACGAGCAGTACTTC
many | TRBJ2-2 | TRBV28 | TRBD1 | CAVRGGANTGELFF | TGTGCCGTTCGAGGGGGCGCGAACACCGGGGAGCTGTTTTTT
few | TRBJ2-3 | TRBV7-2 | TRBD2 | CASSQSGLGTDTQYF | TGTGCCAGCAGCCAAAGCGGACTAGGAACAGATACGCAGTATTTT
many | TRBJ2-3 | TRBV5-1 | TRBD2 | CASTLAGYTDTQYF | TGCGCCAGTACACTAGCGGGGTACACAGATACGCAGTATTTT
. | TRBJ1-1 | TRBV4-3 | . | CASSQEYLNTEAFF | TGCGCCAGCAGCCAGGAATATTTGAACACTGAAGCTTTCTTT
. | TRBJ2-3 | TRBV6-5 | TRBD2 | CASSFLAGGFADTQYF | TGTGCCAGCAGTTTCCTAGCGGGGGGTTTCGCAGATACGCAGTATTTT
. | TRBJ1-4 | TRBV20-1 | TRBD1 | CSAGQGGEKLFF | TGCAGTGCCGGACAGGGAGGGGAAAAACTGTTTTTT
. | TRBJ2-7 | TRBV7-8 | TRBD2 | CASSPSLAGGNYEQYF | TGTGCCAGCAGCCCATCCCTGGCGGGAGGAAACTACGAGCAGTACTTC
many | TRBJ2-1 | TRBV5-1 | TRBD2 | CASSWTSSLSYNEQFF | TGCGCCAGCAGCTGGACTAGCTCCCTCTCCTACAATGAGCAGTTCTTC
many | TRBJ2-5 | TRBV5-1 | TRBD1 | CASSSQGTGYGETQYF | TGCGCCAGCAGCTCTCAAGGGACAGGGTACGGAGAGACCCAGTACTTC
. | TRBJ2-2 | TRBV7-9 | TRBD2 | CASSPRTSSTGELFF | TGTGCCAGCAGCCCCCGGACTAGTTCCACCGGGGAGCTGTTTTTT
. | TRBJ2-7 | TRBV6-5 | . | CASRGGWEQYF | TGTGCCAGCCGCGGAGGTTGGGAGCAGTACTTC
. | TRBJ2-1 | TRBV28 | . | CASSLNGVSYNEQFF | TGTGCCAGCAGTTTAAACGGGGTAAGCTACAATGAGCAGTTCTTC
. | TRBJ2-2 | TRBV11-3 | . | CASSLDLGELFF | TGTGCCAGCAGCTTAGATCTCGGGGAGCTGTTTTTT